Reported below is one T cell receptor (beta chain). Its matching antigen is unknown. Repertoires were generated with immunoSEQ multiplex PCR, while TCRdb's copy carries only in-frame clones and drops some. This table has some 310,000 clones, more than 65% appearing once. This CDR3 contains 14 residues. The ends lost 0 bases at V and 7 bases at J; junction bases unmatched: 5. Per germline, CDR1 SGHRS and CDR2 YFSETQ. This entry comes from a study of cytotoxic CD8 clonotypes in ibrutinib-treated CLL. Across the study: The subjects consisted of around eleven relapsed/refractory and fewer than 16 treatment-naive individuals, with roughly 17 IGHV unmutated. A median roughly twelve months of treatment, range 6 to 36, preceded the collection of response samples.

Broader study findings: Among the clonotypes, public ones were uncommon and contracted or held stable on treatment. Clonality at baseline surpassed age-matched healthy donors and tracked circulating CD8+ T-cell counts.

This sample comprised PBMCs, obtained before ibrutinib treatment. This TCR derives from a human donor with chronic lymphocytic leukemia. The V call is TRBV5-1, the J call TRBJ1-2; TRBD1 aligns across 8 bases. The CDR3, as DNA: TGCGCCAGCAGCTTGGCCGGGACAGGTGGTGGCTACACCTTC. Its protein product is CASSLAGTGGGYTF.